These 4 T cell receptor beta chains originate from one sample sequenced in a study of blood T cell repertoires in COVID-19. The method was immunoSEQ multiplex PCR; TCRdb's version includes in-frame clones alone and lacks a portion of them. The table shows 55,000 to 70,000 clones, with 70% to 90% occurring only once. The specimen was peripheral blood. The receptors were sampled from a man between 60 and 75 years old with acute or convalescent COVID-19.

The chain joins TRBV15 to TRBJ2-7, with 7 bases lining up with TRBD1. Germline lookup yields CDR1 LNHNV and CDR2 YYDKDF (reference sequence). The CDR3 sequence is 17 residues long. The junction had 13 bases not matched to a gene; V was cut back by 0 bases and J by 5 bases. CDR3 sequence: CATSRDLNRDSSDEQYF. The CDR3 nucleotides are TGTGCCACCAGCAGAGATCTTAACCGGGACAGTTCGGACGAGCAGTACTTC. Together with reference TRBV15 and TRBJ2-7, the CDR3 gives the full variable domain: DAMVIQNPRYQVTQFGKPVTLSCSQTLNHNVMYWYQQKSSQAPKLLFHYYDKDFNNEADTPDNFQSRRPNTSFCFLDIRSPGLGDTAMYLCATSRDLNRDSSDEQYFGPGTRLTVT.

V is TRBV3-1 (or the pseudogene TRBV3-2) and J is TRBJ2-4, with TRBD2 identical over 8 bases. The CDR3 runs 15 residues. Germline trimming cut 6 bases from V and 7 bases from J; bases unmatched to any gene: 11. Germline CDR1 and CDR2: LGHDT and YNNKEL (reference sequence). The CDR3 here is CASRGGGPRGNIQYF. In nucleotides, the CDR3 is TGTGCCAGCAGAGGCGGGGGGCCCCGGGGGAACATTCAGTACTTC.

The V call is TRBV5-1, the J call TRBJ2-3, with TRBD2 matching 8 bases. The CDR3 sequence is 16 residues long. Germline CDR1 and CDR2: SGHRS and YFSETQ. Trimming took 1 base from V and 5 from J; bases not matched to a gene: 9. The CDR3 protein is CASSLSPGGPGDTQYF. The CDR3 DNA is TGCGCCAGCAGCTTGTCTCCGGGGGGGCCTGGAGATACGCAGTATTTT.

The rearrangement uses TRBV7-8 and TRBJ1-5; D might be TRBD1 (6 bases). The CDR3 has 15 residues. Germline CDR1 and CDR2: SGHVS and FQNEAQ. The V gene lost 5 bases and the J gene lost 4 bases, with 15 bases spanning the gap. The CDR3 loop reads CASSAQTGKNQPQHF. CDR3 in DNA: TGTGCCAGCAGCGCCCAAACAGGGAAGAATCAGCCCCAGCATTTT.